Below, 11 T cell receptor beta chains from the same sample are listed, as sequenced in a study of cytomegalovirus exposure and HLA in healthy donors. PCR used 60 Vbeta primers and 13 Jbeta primers. Only in-frame clones appear in the TCRdb table, and some are missing; sequencing was by immunoSEQ multiplex PCR. Its table records tens of thousands of clones. The sample taken for sequencing was PBMCs. These receptors were collected from a young woman in good health and CMV-seronegative.

This sequence joins TRBV28 and TRBJ1-2; the match to TRBD1 covers 9 bases. CDR3 size: 15 residues. Germline CDR1 reads MDHEN; CDR2 reads SYDVKM. With 3 bases clipped from V and 3 bases from J, the junction kept 5 bases outside the gene matches. The CDR3 nucleotides are TGTGCCAGCAGTTTTCGAGGACAGGGGTACTATGGCTACACCTTC. Encoded protein: CASSFRGQGYYGYTF.

The chain uses TRBV9 and TRBJ2-1, with D unclear. CDR3 length: 12 amino acids. Trimming took off 7 bases at V and 3 bases at J, with 8 bases between the two ends. CDR1 is SGDLS, CDR2 YYNGEE, per germline. CDR3 in DNA: TGTGCCAGCGGCTTAAACTACAATGAGCAGTTCTTC. Its protein product is CASGLNYNEQFF.

J is TRBJ2-3 and V is TRBV4-1, with 12 positions matching TRBD2. The CDR3 is 20 residues long. Germline CDR1 reads MGHRA; CDR2 reads YSYEKL. V lost 4 bases, J lost 0 bases, and 14 bases stayed unmatched. CDR3 in amino acids: CASSRGVLASGGASTDTQYF. The CDR3 DNA reads as TGCGCCAGCAGCCGTGGAGTGTTGGCTAGCGGGGGGGCTAGCACAGATACGCAGTATTTT.

J is TRBJ1-6 and V is TRBV6-5; D is undetermined. Trimming cost V 4 bases and J 7 bases, with 14 bases left between them. The CDR3 consists of 15 residues. CDR1 is MNHEY and CDR2 is SVGAGI in the germline V gene. This CDR3 reads CASSLYEGGNSPLHF. The CDR3 DNA follows: TGTGCCAGCAGTTTGTACGAAGGCGGGAATTCACCCCTCCACTTT.

The chain carries TRBV6-1 and TRBJ1-2; 7 bases map to TRBD1. With 2 bases clipped from V and 6 bases from J, the junction kept 9 bases outside the gene matches. From germline, CDR1 is MNHNS and CDR2 SASEGT. The CDR3 consists of 15 residues. The DNA of the CDR3 is TGTGCCAGCAGTGAAACCAGAAGCCAGGGGGATGGCTACACCTTC. Amino acids: CASSETRSQGDGYTF.

The rearrangement uses TRBV6-5 and TRBJ2-1, with D possibly being TRBD2 (6 bases). The CDR3 covers 15 residues. Deletions cut 0 bases from V and 8 bases from J, with 14 bases between. Germline V lookup: CDR1 MNHEY, CDR2 SVGAGI. The CDR3 is CASSYSKPLADEQFF. The DNA for the CDR3 is TGTGCCAGCAGTTACTCCAAACCACTAGCCGATGAGCAGTTCTTC.

The genes are TRBV27 and TRBJ2-3, with D perhaps TRBD2 (6 bases). V lost 8 bases and J 6 bases, leaving 18 bases between the germline ends. There are 14 residues in the CDR3. The germline V gene has CDR1 MNHEY and CDR2 SMNVEV (reference sequence). For the CDR3, the DNA is TGTGCCAGCTGGTTGGGGTGGGGGAGGGATACGCAGTATTTT. This encodes CASWLGWGRDTQYF.

The V call is TRBV18, the J call TRBJ1-1; no clear D gene. This CDR3 contains 13 residues. The V gene's germline CDR1 is KGHSH and CDR2 LQKENI. V was trimmed by 6 bases and J by 6 bases, leaving 14 bases between them. CDR3 region: CASSTILEAEAFF. The CDR3 nucleotides are TGTGCCAGCTCCACTATACTAGAGGCTGAAGCTTTCTTT.

V and J are TRBV19 and TRBJ2-7, with TRBD1 as a possible D gene (5 bases). Germline V gene sequence: CDR1 LNHDA, CDR2 SQIVND (reference sequence). V was pared by 1 base and J by 0 bases, with 10 bases between. CDR3 length equals 15 residues. The CDR3 loop reads CASSIVKGSSYEQYF. DNA for the CDR3: TGTGCCAGTAGTATAGTAAAGGGGTCCTCCTACGAGCAGTACTTC.

The chain couples TRBV7-8 to TRBJ1-4; D unresolved. This CDR3 region has 16 residues. V dropped 3 bases and J dropped 0 bases, with 11 bases sitting between them. Germline V gene sequence: CDR1 SGHVS, CDR2 FQNEAQ. CDR3 coding DNA: TGTGCCAGCAGCTTCGGATACAGTGCAACTAATGAAAAACTGTTTTTT. Translating it yields CASSFGYSATNEKLFF.

The CDR3 nucleotides are TGCAGTGCTAGTTCGGACAATGAGCAGTTCTTC. Protein product: CSASSDNEQFF. V gene TRBV20-1 combines with J gene TRBJ2-1; D not certain. The germline V gene has CDR1 DFQATT and CDR2 SNEGSKA (reference sequence). V lost 3 bases and J lost 5, with 5 bases in between. The CDR3 extends over 11 amino acids.